The T cell receptor (beta chain) under discussion was sequenced for a study of response to subunit inactivated influenza vaccine. The germline CDR1 and CDR2 sequences are MDHEN and SYDVKM. The CDR3 length is 13 residues. Trimming cost V 3 bases and J 3 bases, with 9 bases left between them. General study points: The authors offered the suggestion that each seasonal influenza vaccination recruits few new T cells.

Each CDR3 protein gets one entry after TCRdb re-called the RT-PCR reads with MiXCR. The sample consists of fewer than 750,000 distinct CDR3 sequences, about 14% of them appearing once. For this clonotype: The target antigen is unknown.

The V call is TRBV28, the J call TRBJ2-7, with a possible D match to TRBD1 (6 bases). The sample was PBMCs from blood, taken 12 days after vaccination. The TCR was taken from a man aged 50 to 60 who received an inactivated influenza vaccine. The CDR3 DNA reads as TGTGCCAGCAGTTTGGGGACACACTACGAGCAGTACTTC. Amino acids: CASSLGTHYEQYF.